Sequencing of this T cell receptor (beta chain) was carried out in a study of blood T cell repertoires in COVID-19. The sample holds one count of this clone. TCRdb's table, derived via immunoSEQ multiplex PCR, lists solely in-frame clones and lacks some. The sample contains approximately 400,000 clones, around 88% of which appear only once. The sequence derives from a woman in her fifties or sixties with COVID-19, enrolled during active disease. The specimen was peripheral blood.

The CDR3 region is CASSLDRSSYGYTF. CDR3 in DNA: TGTGCCAGCAGCCTCGACAGGAGCTCCTATGGCTACACCTTC. The V and J genes are TRBV16 and TRBJ1-2, with a possible D match to TRBD1 (6 bases). Trimming cost V 4 bases and J 4 bases, with 13 bases left between them. Germline values: CDR1 KGHSY, CDR2 FQNENV. CDR3 length: 14 amino acids. Full variable domain (missing parts from reference TRBV16 and TRBJ1-2): GEEVAQTPKHLVRGEGQKAKLYCAPIKGHSYVFWYQQVLKNEFKFLISFQNENVFDETGMPKERFSAKCLPNSPCSLEIQATKLEDSAVYFCASSLDRSSYGYTFGSGTRLTVV.